This T cell receptor (beta chain) derives from a study of T cell responses to AZD1222 COVID-19 vaccine (dated by TCRdb to the early 2020s). Describing the broader study: AZD1222 recipients given second doses at about 4 weeks or at about 12 weeks were pooled, since spike-specific TCR depth and breadth were not found to differ between the two schedules. A total of about 230 trial participants underwent TCR sequencing, of whom about 210 received two doses of AZD1222 and about 26 received two doses of the MenACWY control vaccine. Trial participants were enrolled by age into subgroups of 18-55, 56-69 and 70-plus years, and around 150, 29 and 61 TCR-sequenced participants, respectively, were included in these subgroups. Results and caveats for the whole study, not just this receptor: Reportedly, almost half of the unique spike-specific TCRs recognized epitopes lying outside the regions that are mutated in the B.1.351 and B.1.1.7 variants. After two AZD1222 doses, spike-specific TCR breadth and depth were significantly higher than at day 0 and than in MenACWY recipients. In the small 56-69-year group, the increase in depth fell short of significance, most likely because of low power. The whole spike protein was spanned by vaccine-associated CD4 TCRs, and dominant responses were seen in regions 160-218 and 743-854. Because no samples from the day 14 peak response were available, repertoires could be characterized only after the peak T cell response. Most participants were white British and females outnumbered males, and the authors suggested that clonal diversity may have been underestimated. Conclusions about previously exposed vaccinees are limited, since just five or six AZD1222 recipients were seropositive for SARS-CoV-2 at baseline.

The CDR3 regions of human TCRbeta chains were subjected to immunosequencing. On the study's bioinformatics: TCRs in the repertoires were compared against a reference library of SARS-CoV-2-specific TCRs that had been generated with the MIRA antigen-specificity platform. Breadth was defined as the fraction of unique TCRs that were SARS-CoV-2-associated. Depth was defined as the fraction of total T cells that were SARS-CoV-2-associated. Using the MIRA data, every spike-specific TCR was mapped to the spike region that the TCR reacted to and assigned to either a CD4 or a CD8 class. Log10-transformed breadth and depth values were compared by one-way ANOVA with Sidak's multiple comparisons tests. Imported from immuneACCESS, the table was reduced by TCRdb to in-frame sequences with V and J called. These copies leave out some clones; in studies compared against another copy, an unresolved V gene accounts for under half, and the cause of the remainder is not known. The V and J calls and clone size come from that table; D and trimming were worked out from the DNA. The sample profile shows some 96,000 clones; roughly 90% of them were found once. The ten largest make up less than 3% of the sample.

What this sample's time point label stands for: baseline before first vaccination. The vaccinee samples were drawn from two UK trials, COV001 and COV002, one of which was a single-blind randomized controlled phase 2/3 trial testing AZD1222 (ChAdOx1 nCoV-19) in healthy adults. For TCRbeta chain sequencing, PBMC samples were collected from trial participants at day 0 and at day 28 after the second dose. The V end gives up 4 bases and the J end 12 bases, leaving 3 bases in the junction not matched to a gene. CDR1 SNHLY and CDR2 FYNNEI are derived from the germline V gene. The CDR3 starts with the cysteine, ends with the phenylalanine, and has 11 residues. Only CDR3 DNA is held: 33 bases, read in frame from base 1. Notes on this clone: The antigen this receptor binds is unknown. Qualities for individual bases were not recorded, and no much larger clone is one base off.

This receptor was identified in an adult in good health. This chain joins TRBV2 to TRBJ2-4; the central 7 bases match TRBD1. The specimen comprised peripheral blood, sampled on day 0 of AZD1222 vaccination. The DNA is TGTGCCAGCAGTGTAAGGGGGCCTCAGTACTTC. Its translation is CASSVRGPQYF.